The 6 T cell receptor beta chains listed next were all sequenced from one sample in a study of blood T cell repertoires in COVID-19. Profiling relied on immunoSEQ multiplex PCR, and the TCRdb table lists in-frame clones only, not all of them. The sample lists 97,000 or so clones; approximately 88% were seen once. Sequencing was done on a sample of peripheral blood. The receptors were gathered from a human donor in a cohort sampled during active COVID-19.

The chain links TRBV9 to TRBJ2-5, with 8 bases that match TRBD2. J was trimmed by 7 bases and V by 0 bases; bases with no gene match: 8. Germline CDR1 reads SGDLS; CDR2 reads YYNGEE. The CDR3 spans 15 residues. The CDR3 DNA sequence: TGTGCCAGCAGCGTAGCTACGGGGAGCGGGGGGACCCAGTACTTC. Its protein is CASSVATGSGGTQYF. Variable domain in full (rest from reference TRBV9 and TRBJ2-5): DSGVTQTPKHLITATGQRVTLRCSPRSGDLSVYWYQQSLDQGLQFLIQYYNGEERAKGNILERFSAQQFPDLHSELNLSSLELGDSALYFCASSVATGSGGTQYFGPGTRLLVL.

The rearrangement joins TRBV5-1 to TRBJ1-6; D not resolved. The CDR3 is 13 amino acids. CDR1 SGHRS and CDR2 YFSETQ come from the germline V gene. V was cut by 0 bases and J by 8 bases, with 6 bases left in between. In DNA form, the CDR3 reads TGCGCCAGCAGCTTGGCCCCTGATTCACCCCTCCACTTT. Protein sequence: CASSLAPDSPLHF.

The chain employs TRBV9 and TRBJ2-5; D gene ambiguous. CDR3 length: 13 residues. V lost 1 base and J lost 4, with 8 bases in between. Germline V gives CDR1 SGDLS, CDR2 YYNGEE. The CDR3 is CASSVSHRETQYF. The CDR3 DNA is TGTGCCAGCAGCGTATCTCACAGAGAGACCCAGTACTTC.

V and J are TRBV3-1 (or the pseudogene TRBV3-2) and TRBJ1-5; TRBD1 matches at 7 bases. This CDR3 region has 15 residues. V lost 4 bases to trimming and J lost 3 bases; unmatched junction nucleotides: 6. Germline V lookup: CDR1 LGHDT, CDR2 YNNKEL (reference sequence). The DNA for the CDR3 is TGTGCCAGCAGCCGATCGACAGGGACCAATCAGCCCCAGCATTTT. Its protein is CASSRSTGTNQPQHF.

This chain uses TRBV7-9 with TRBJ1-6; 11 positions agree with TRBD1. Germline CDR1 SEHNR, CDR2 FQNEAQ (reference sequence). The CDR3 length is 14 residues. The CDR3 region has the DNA TGTGCGACCGGGACAGGGGGATACAATTCACCCCTCCACTTT. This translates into CATGTGGYNSPLHF.

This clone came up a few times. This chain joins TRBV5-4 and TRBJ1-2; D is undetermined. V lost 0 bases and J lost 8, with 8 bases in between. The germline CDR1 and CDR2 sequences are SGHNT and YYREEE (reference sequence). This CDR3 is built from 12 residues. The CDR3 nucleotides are TGTGCCAGCAGCTTGGGAACAGAGGGCTACACCTTC. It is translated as CASSLGTEGYTF.